The 16 T cell receptor beta chains below come from one sample, sequenced in a study of cytomegalovirus exposure and HLA in healthy donors. PCR amplification relied on 60 Vbeta primers (plus 13 Jbeta primers). Assay: immunoSEQ multiplex PCR; the TCRdb copy retains only in-frame clones and omits some. Here the sample spans 100,000 to 150,000 clones, about 68% being singletons. The sequenced sample consisted of PBMCs. The receptors here all came from a man between 40 and 49 years old in good health and CMV-seropositive.

The V gene is TRBV7-8, the J gene TRBJ2-2; 14 bases line up with TRBD2. CDR1 and CDR2 from the germline V gene are SGHVS and FQNEAQ. With 6 bases clipped from V and 8 bases from J, the junction kept 20 bases outside the gene matches. This CDR3 has 20 residues. CDR3 DNA: TGTGCCAGCAGAGGAAGTCCGGGACTAGCGGGGGCGCATCGACTTGGGGAGCTGTTTTTT. Translation gives CASRGSPGLAGAHRLGELFF. Filled out from reference TRBV7-8 and TRBJ2-2, the complete variable domain reads GAGVSQSPRYKVAKRGQDVALRCDPISGHVSLFWYQQALGQGPEFLTYFQNEAQLDKSGLPSDRFFAERPEGSVSTLKIQRTQQEDSAVYLCASRGSPGLAGAHRLGELFFGEGSRLTVL.

This clone was detected a few times. The junction does not match germline at one end; this may be a read error. The chain uses TRBV5-1 and TRBJ1-2, with D uncertain. Germline CDR1 and CDR2: SGHRS and YFSETQ. This CDR3 is 14 amino acids long. The CDR3 nucleotides read TGCGCCAGCAGCTTGGAAAGTCAGGCGTCCGGTCCTGTCTTC. Translation: CASSLESQASGPVF.

CDR3 loop: CASSFGRGGQNEKLFF. The CDR3 DNA reads as TGTGCCAGCAGCTTCGGGAGGGGCGGCCAAAATGAAAAACTGTTTTTT. The gene calls are TRBV7-2 and TRBJ1-4; tentative D call: TRBD1 (5 bases). V was clipped by 3 bases and J by 5 bases, with 16 bases between them. The CDR3 is 16 residues long. Per the germline V gene, CDR1 is SGHTA and CDR2 is FQGNSA.

The rearrangement joins TRBV6-4 to TRBJ2-1; the match to TRBD2 covers 10 bases. The CDR3 is 19 amino acids. The J segment lost 4 bases and the V segment lost 0 bases, leaving 12 bases of the junction unmatched. Germline V lookup: CDR1 MRHNA, CDR2 SNTAGT. In DNA, the CDR3 is TGTGCCAGCAGTGACTCCGGTCTTTCTAGCGGGGGAAAATACAATGAGCAGTTCTTC. Protein sequence: CASSDSGLSSGGKYNEQFF.

This chain uses TRBV28 with TRBJ2-7, with 7 bases lining up with TRBD2. The germline CDR1 and CDR2 sequences are MDHEN and SYDVKM. This CDR3 has 12 amino acids. With 6 bases clipped from V and 11 bases from J, the junction kept 10 bases outside the gene matches. The CDR3 here is CASSNRLAQKYF. Written as DNA, the CDR3 is TGTGCCAGCAGCAATAGACTAGCCCAGAAGTACTTC.

This chain connects TRBV25-1 to TRBJ1-1; TRBD1 agrees at 7 bases. The CDR3 sequence is 13 residues long. V dropped 4 bases and J dropped 6; count of bases not matched to a gene: 5. Germline CDR1 reads MGHDK; CDR2 reads SYGVNS. DNA for the CDR3: TGTGCCAGCAGTGGATACAGGGGTTCTGAAGCTTTCTTT. Its protein product is CASSGYRGSEAFF.

J is TRBJ2-5 and V is TRBV11-3, with 13 bases matching TRBD2. The CDR3 sequence is 18 residues long. CDR1 and CDR2 from the germline V gene are SGHNT and YENEEA. Unmatched junction bases numbered 10, after V lost 5 bases and J lost 1 base. The CDR3: CASSPGRLAGGLQETQYF. CDR3 bases: TGTGCCAGCAGCCCAGGACGACTAGCGGGGGGACTCCAAGAGACCCAGTACTTC.

The chain couples TRBV19 to TRBJ1-1; 8 bases agree with TRBD1. Germline trimming cut 2 bases from V and 4 bases from J; bases unmatched to any gene: 6. This CDR3 has 15 amino acids. CDR1 and CDR2 (germline): LNHDA, SQIVND (reference sequence). The CDR3 sequence: CASSIQGAMGTEAFF. The CDR3 DNA is TGTGCCAGTAGTATACAGGGGGCGATGGGCACTGAAGCTTTCTTT. Supplemented by reference TRBV19 and TRBJ1-1, the full variable domain reads DGGITQSPKYLFRKEGQNVTLSCEQNLNHDAMYWYRQDPGQGLRLIYYSQIVNDFQKGDIAEGYSVSREKKESFPLTVTSAQKNPTAFYLCASSIQGAMGTEAFFGQGTRLTVV.

The chain uses TRBV19 and TRBJ2-7, with 12 positions matching TRBD2. After removal of 4 bases from V and 6 bases from J, the junction contained 4 bases not matched to a gene. The V gene's germline CDR1 is LNHDA and CDR2 SQIVND (reference sequence). This CDR3 spans 14 amino acids. CDR3 DNA sequence: TGTGCCAGTAGTAGTGGACTAGCGGGATCCGAGCAGTACTTC. Its translation: CASSSGLAGSEQYF.

This clone has just a few counts. This chain links TRBV7-2 with TRBJ2-5; no reliable D call. Trimming removed 2 bases from V and 7 bases from J, with 8 bases in between. The germline CDR1 and CDR2 sequences are SGHTA and FQGNSA. The CDR3 contains 12 residues. CDR3 region: CASSLTPGTQYF. The CDR3 nucleotides are TGTGCCAGCAGCTTAACCCCAGGGACCCAGTACTTC.

This sequence joins TRBV16 and TRBJ1-5, with D uncertain. Germline CDR1 reads KGHSY; CDR2 reads FQNENV. Trimming stripped 4 bases from V and 0 bases from J, with 13 bases between. This CDR3 comprises 16 residues. Here the CDR3 reads CASSLTGRVSNQPQHF. As DNA, the CDR3 is TGTGCCAGCAGCCTTACGGGGAGGGTTAGCAATCAGCCCCAGCATTTT.

V is TRBV7-3 and J is TRBJ2-3; tentatively, D is TRBD1 (6 bases). V dropped 5 bases and J dropped 9 bases, with 15 bases sitting between them. In germline, CDR1 is SGHTA, CDR2 FQGTGA. The CDR3 is 13 amino acids. CDR3 bases: TGTGCCAGCAGCCCTCCACAGGGTAACACGCAGTATTTT. Protein sequence: CASSPPQGNTQYF. The full variable domain, in which reference TRBV7-3 and TRBJ2-3 provide the parts outside the CDR3, is GAGVSQTPSNKVTEKGKYVELRCDPISGHTALYWYRQSLGQGPEFLIYFQGTGAADDSGLPNDRFFAVRPEGSVSTLKIQRTERGDSAVYLCASSPPQGNTQYFGPGTRLTVL.

This clone showed up just a few times. The chain links TRBV2 to TRBJ2-7; a possible D gene is TRBD1 (5 bases). The V and J ends lost 8 bases and 1 base respectively, with 15 bases between them. The CDR3 is 14 amino acids. CDR1 and CDR2 from the germline V gene are SNHLY and FYNNEI. Here the CDR3 DNA reads TGTGCCAGCCAAAGGGGTCCCTTTTCCTACGAGCAGTACTTC. It yields the protein CASQRGPFSYEQYF.

The V and J genes are TRBV18 and TRBJ2-7, with TRBD2 identical over 9 bases. In germline, CDR1 is KGHSH, CDR2 LQKENI. The CDR3 sequence is 13 residues long. The ends lost 3 bases at V and 5 bases at J; junction bases unmatched: 2. CDR3 in amino acids: CASSPSGSHEQYF. Here the CDR3 DNA reads TGTGCCAGCTCACCTAGCGGGAGCCACGAGCAGTACTTC.

The V gene is TRBV5-1, the J gene TRBJ2-7; 7 bases line up with TRBD2. CDR1 SGHRS and CDR2 YFSETQ come from the germline V gene. This CDR3 region has 13 residues. The J segment lost 3 bases and the V segment lost 2 bases, leaving 2 bases of the junction unmatched. In DNA form, the CDR3 reads TGCGCCAGCAGCTTTGGGGGGGACTACGAGCAGTACTTC. Its translation is CASSFGGDYEQYF.

The rearrangement links TRBV14 to TRBJ2-3; D is possibly TRBD1 (6 bases). The V gene lost 3 bases and the J gene lost 1 base, with 14 bases spanning the gap. The V gene's germline CDR1 is SGHDN and CDR2 FVKESK. The CDR3 length is 16 residues. CDR3 protein: CASSHITGKGTDTQYF. CDR3 DNA: TGTGCCAGCAGCCACATAACAGGGAAGGGCACAGATACGCAGTATTTT.